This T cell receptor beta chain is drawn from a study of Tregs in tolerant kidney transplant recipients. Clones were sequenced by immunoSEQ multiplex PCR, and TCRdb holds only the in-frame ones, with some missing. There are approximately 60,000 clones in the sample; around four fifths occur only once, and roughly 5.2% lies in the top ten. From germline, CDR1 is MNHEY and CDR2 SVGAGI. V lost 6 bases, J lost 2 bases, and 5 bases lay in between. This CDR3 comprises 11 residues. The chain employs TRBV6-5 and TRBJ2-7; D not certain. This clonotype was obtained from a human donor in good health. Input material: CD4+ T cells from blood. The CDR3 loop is CASSRAYEQYF. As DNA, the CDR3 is TGTGCCAGCAGCCGGGCCTACGAGCAGTACTTC.